What follows describes a single T cell receptor beta chain. The antigen remains undetermined. Trimming cost V 3 bases and J 5 bases; bases outside gene matches: 9. This CDR3 contains 15 residues. Germline assignment: CDR1 SGHRS and CDR2 YFSETQ. These data come from a study of shared clonotypes between healthy human individuals. Libraries were prepared by immunoSEQ multiplex PCR; TCRdb keeps only in-frame clonotypes and omits some of them. Counted here are around 750,000 clones, approximately 74% occurring once; the ten biggest clones make up approximately 1.8%. Study results and limitations: The four-donor shared clonotypes exceeded non-shared clonotypes in generation probability, with non-shared ones scoring lower. Clonotype sharing across a few donors was observed for around 5% of naive CD4 clonotypes.

It was into CD45RA+ naive and CD45RA-negative memory subsets that the CD4+ cells were split. The sequence was obtained from a woman in her 30s in good health. The rearrangement links TRBV5-1 to TRBJ2-7; 9 bases match TRBD1. Sequencing input: memory CD4+ T cells sorted from blood. Described subset: CD45RA-negative fraction. CDR3 in DNA: TGCGCCAGCAGCTCCCTCCCGGGACAGGGTCACGAGCAGTACTTC. Its translation: CASSSLPGQGHEQYF.